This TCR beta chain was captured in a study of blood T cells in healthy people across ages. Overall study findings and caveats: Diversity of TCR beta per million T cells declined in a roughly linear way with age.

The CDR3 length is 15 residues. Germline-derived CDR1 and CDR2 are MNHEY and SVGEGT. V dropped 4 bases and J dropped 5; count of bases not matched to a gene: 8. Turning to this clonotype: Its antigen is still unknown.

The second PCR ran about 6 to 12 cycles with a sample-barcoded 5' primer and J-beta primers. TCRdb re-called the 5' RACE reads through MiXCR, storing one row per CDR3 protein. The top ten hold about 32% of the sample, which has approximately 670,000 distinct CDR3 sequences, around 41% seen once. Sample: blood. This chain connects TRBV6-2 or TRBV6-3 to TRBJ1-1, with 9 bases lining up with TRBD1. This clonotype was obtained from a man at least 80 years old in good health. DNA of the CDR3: TGTGCCAGCAGTTCCGCACAGGGGGCGGTGACTGAAGCTTTCTTT. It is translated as CASSSAQGAVTEAFF.